This entry lists 22 T cell receptor beta chains sequenced from one sample in a study of T cells in Graves' hyperthyroidism and ophthalmopathy (dated by TCRdb to between 2018 and 2020). The library was produced with multiplex PCR. Sequencer: Illumina HiSeq 2000. The TCR beta CDR3 regions were amplified from RNA transcripts. For the first round of RT-PCR on the TCR CDR3, the HTBI primer set was used together with the Qiagen OneStep RT-PCR kit. TCRdb handled the public reads itself, with Q25 trimming in fastp and clone calling in MiXCR, and kept productive beta chains. For every CDR3 protein sequence, its rows merge into one entry that carries the most common genes and DNA. Recorded for this sample are about 610,000 distinct CDR3 sequences; about 16% of them occurred a single time. The ten biggest clones cover around 3.5% of the sample. The specimen sequenced was blood. These TCRs come from a woman aged 40 to 55 with Graves' ophthalmopathy.

This clonotype occurred many times. The chain joins TRBV14 to TRBJ1-3, with D tentatively TRBD1 (5 bases). This CDR3 is 15 amino acids long. V gave up 3 bases and J gave up 2 bases, with 11 bases separating them. Germline CDR1 and CDR2: SGHDN and FVKESK. The DNA of the CDR3 is TGTGCCAGCAGCCAGAGGGGACTCCCTGGAAACACCATATATTTT. Translation gives CASSQRGLPGNTIYF.

The chain employs TRBV24-1 and TRBJ2-3; D uncertain. V lost 3 bases and J 7 bases, leaving 13 bases between the germline ends. The CDR3 loop spans 14 amino acids. In germline, CDR1 is KGHDR, CDR2 SFDVKD. The DNA for the CDR3 is TGTGCCACCAGTGATGCCATGACCGAGAATACGCAGTATTTT. This encodes CATSDAMTENTQYF.

This clonotype was seen a few times. V and J are TRBV5-8 and TRBJ2-3; D might be TRBD1 (6 bases). Deletions cut 3 bases from V and 6 bases from J, with 20 bases between. This CDR3 region has 16 residues. Germline-derived CDR1 and CDR2 are SGHTS and YDEGEE. CDR3 sequence (DNA): TGTGCCAGCAGCTCAGGGGTATTTCGCCTCGTTGATACGCAGTATTTT. Translated: CASSSGVFRLVDTQYF.

The V and J genes are TRBV24-1 and TRBJ1-5; D uncertain. The CDR3 covers 15 residues. V lost 0 bases and J 4 bases, leaving 9 bases between the germline ends. Germline V gene lookup returns CDR1 KGHDR and CDR2 SFDVKD. CDR3 nucleotide sequence: TGTGCCACCAGTGATTTGGGGCCGGGAAATCAGCCCCAGCATTTT. Encoded protein: CATSDLGPGNQPQHF.

Details on this clonotype: One end of the junction varies from germline; a read error may be responsible. The chain joins TRBV27 to TRBJ1-1, with TRBD1 matching 7 bases. The CDR3 totals 14 residues. CDR1 is MNHEY, CDR2 SMNVEV, per germline (reference sequence). CDR3: CASSQTGKNTEALF. In DNA form, the CDR3 reads TGTGCCAGCAGTCAGACAGGGAAGAACACTGAAGCTCTCTTT.

This clonotype was seen repeatedly, ten times or more. The genes are TRBV10-3 and TRBJ1-1, with unresolved D. Germline V gene lookup returns CDR1 ENHRY and CDR2 SYGVKD. The CDR3 loop spans 15 amino acids. V lost 0 bases to trimming and J lost 2 bases, with 10 bases between them. Here the CDR3 DNA reads TGTGCCATCAGTGAGTCATTGGACCTCAACACTGAAGCTTTCTTT. Translation gives CAISESLDLNTEAFF.

This clonotype occurred many times. V gene TRBV2 combines with J gene TRBJ1-2, with D possibly being TRBD1 (6 bases). With 2 bases removed from V and 8 bases from J, the gap between germline ends came to 12 bases. CDR3 size: 13 residues. Looked up from germline, CDR1 is SNHLY and CDR2 is FYNNEI. CDR3 bases: TGTGCCAGCAGTGAAAGCAGGGGTGGCGGCTACACCTTC. This encodes CASSESRGGGYTF.

This clonotype was seen many times. The V and J genes are TRBV30 and TRBJ2-7; D perhaps matches TRBD1 (5 bases). The CDR3 spans 12 residues. V lost 2 bases to trimming and J lost 2 bases, with 7 bases between them. Germline V CDR1 and CDR2: GTSNPN, SVGIG (reference sequence). Here the CDR3 DNA reads TGTGCCTGGAGTAGGGGTACCTACGAGCAGTACTTC. It encodes CAWSRGTYEQYF.

This clonotype was seen at least ten times. The chain uses TRBV12-3 or TRBV12-4 and TRBJ1-4; 7 bases align to TRBD1. V lost 6 bases to trimming and J lost 3 bases; unmatched junction nucleotides: 10. CDR3 length: 16 residues. CDR3 coding DNA: TGTGCCAGCAGGGACTTTCCGGGACAGCCTAATGAAAAACTGTTTTTT. It codes for CASRDFPGQPNEKLFF.

The chain joins TRBV2 to TRBJ2-6; no reliable D call. The CDR3 is 15 amino acids. Looked up from germline, CDR1 is SNHLY and CDR2 is FYNNEI. The V gene lost 2 bases and the J gene lost 4 bases, with 9 bases spanning the gap. In DNA, the CDR3 is TGTGCCAGCAGTGAAAGGTGGTCCGGGGCCAACGTCCTGACTTTC. Protein: CASSERWSGANVLTF.

This sequence joins TRBV2 and TRBJ1-5; D unresolved. This CDR3 contains 14 residues. The V end was cut by 2 bases, the J end by 0 bases, with 5 bases between. The germline V gene has CDR1 SNHLY and CDR2 FYNNEI. The CDR3 protein is CASSESYSNQPQHF. In DNA, the CDR3 is TGTGCCAGCAGTGAAAGTTATAGCAATCAGCCCCAGCATTTT.

The chain recombines TRBV9 with TRBJ2-1, with 12 bases lining up with TRBD2. Per the germline V gene, CDR1 is SGDLS and CDR2 is YYNGEE. The CDR3 totals 19 residues. Trimming at V came to 2 bases and at J to 0 bases, leaving 9 bases not matched to a gene. The CDR3 loop reads CASSVLAGGPSSSYNEQFF. CDR3 nucleotide sequence: TGTGCCAGCAGCGTTCTAGCGGGGGGGCCCTCAAGCTCCTACAATGAGCAGTTCTTC.

This clonotype was observed many times. The J gene is TRBJ2-1, the V gene TRBV6-1, with 8 bases fitting TRBD2. Unmatched junction bases numbered 4, after V lost 6 bases and J lost 0 bases. The CDR3 sequence is 15 residues long. CDR1 and CDR2 from the germline V gene are MNHNS and SASEGT. The CDR3 coding sequence is TGTGCCAGCAGGGCGAGCGGGAGCTCCTACAATGAGCAGTTCTTC. It codes for CASRASGSSYNEQFF.

J is TRBJ1-1 and V is TRBV9; D call uncertain. This CDR3 comprises 16 residues. V lost 4 bases, J lost 6 bases, and 22 bases lay in between. Per germline, CDR1 SGDLS and CDR2 YYNGEE. The CDR3 loop is CASSSTPGAQHAEAFF. The CDR3 DNA is TGTGCCAGCAGCTCTACCCCGGGAGCTCAGCACGCTGAAGCTTTCTTT.

This clonotype was found many times. The chain joins TRBV6-1 to TRBJ2-5, with TRBD2 identical over 11 bases. J gave up 3 bases and V 5 bases, and 8 bases lay outside the gene matches. CDR1 and CDR2 from the germline V gene are MNHNS and SASEGT. There are 16 residues in the CDR3. CDR3 protein: CASSPGLAERKETQYF. CDR3 in DNA: TGTGCCAGCAGTCCGGGACTAGCGGAGAGGAAAGAGACCCAGTACTTC.

V gene TRBV7-3 combines with J gene TRBJ2-1; D remains unclear. The CDR3 runs to 13 residues. Germline values: CDR1 SGHTA, CDR2 FQGTGA. V lost 3 bases to trimming and J lost 13 bases, with 16 bases between them. The CDR3 region is CASSFSGGSDQFF. In nucleotides, the CDR3 is TGTGCCAGCAGCTTCAGTGGTGGCAGTGATCAGTTCTTC.

This clonotype was recorded many times. The chain carries TRBV12-3 or TRBV12-4 and TRBJ1-5, with 8 bases identical to TRBD1. The CDR3 is 15 amino acids. With V trimmed by 6 bases and J by 4 bases, 8 bases remained unmatched. The CDR3 here is CASRIDRGGNQPQHF. CDR3 DNA: TGTGCCAGCAGGATAGACAGGGGAGGTAATCAGCCCCAGCATTTT.

Comments on this clonotype: A read error may be the cause here, since a much bigger clone is one base away. The J gene is TRBJ2-1, the V gene TRBV30; TRBD2 agrees at 14 bases. The germline V gene has CDR1 GTSNPN and CDR2 SVGIG (reference sequence). This CDR3 has 18 amino acids. CDR3 nucleotides: TGTGTCTGGGAGCGGGGACTAGCGGGAGTCGGATCCTACAATGAGCAGTTCTTC. This codes for CVWERGLAGVGSYNEQFF.

The table lists this clonotype with many counts. This chain links TRBV5-6 with TRBJ1-2; 7 bases are shared with TRBD1. The germline gives CDR1 SGHDT, CDR2 YYEEEE. The CDR3 length is 15 residues. Germline trimming cut 0 bases from V and 4 bases from J; bases unmatched to any gene: 6. CDR3 in amino acids: CASSLEVGGIYGYTF. The CDR3 DNA is TGTGCCAGCAGCTTGGAGGTAGGGGGCATCTATGGCTACACCTTC. The full variable domain, in which reference TRBV5-6 and TRBJ1-2 provide the parts outside the CDR3, is DAGVTQSPTHLIKTRGQQVTLRCSPKSGHDTVSWYQQALGQGPQFIFQYYEEEERQRGNFPDRFSGHQFPNYSSELNVNALLLGDSALYLCASSLEVGGIYGYTFGSGTRLTVV.

This clonotype was recorded at least ten times. V gene TRBV12-3 or TRBV12-4 combines with J gene TRBJ2-7; weak D call: TRBD1 (6 bases). V lost 8 bases and J lost 3, with 14 bases in between. The CDR3 is 13 residues long. The CDR3, as DNA: TGTGCCAGCCAAACTACAGGGCACTACGAGCAGTACTTC. Its translation is CASQTTGHYEQYF.

In this sample, this clonotype turned up many times. V is TRBV2 and J is TRBJ2-3; D unresolved. CDR1 is SNHLY and CDR2 is FYNNEI in the germline V gene. V lost 6 bases, J lost 2 bases, and 9 bases lay in between. This CDR3 is built from 13 residues. The CDR3 is CASRQTHTDTQYF. In DNA, the CDR3 is TGTGCCAGCAGACAGACCCACACAGATACGCAGTATTTT.

V usage is TRBV14 and J usage is TRBJ2-7, with 8 nucleotides matching TRBD2. Germline CDR1 and CDR2: SGHDN and FVKESK. This CDR3 region has 15 residues. V was pared by 2 bases and J by 7 bases, with 10 bases of the junction left unmatched. The CDR3 here is CASSQMGAGGDEQYF. The CDR3 coding sequence is TGTGCCAGCAGCCAAATGGGGGCGGGAGGTGATGAGCAGTACTTC.